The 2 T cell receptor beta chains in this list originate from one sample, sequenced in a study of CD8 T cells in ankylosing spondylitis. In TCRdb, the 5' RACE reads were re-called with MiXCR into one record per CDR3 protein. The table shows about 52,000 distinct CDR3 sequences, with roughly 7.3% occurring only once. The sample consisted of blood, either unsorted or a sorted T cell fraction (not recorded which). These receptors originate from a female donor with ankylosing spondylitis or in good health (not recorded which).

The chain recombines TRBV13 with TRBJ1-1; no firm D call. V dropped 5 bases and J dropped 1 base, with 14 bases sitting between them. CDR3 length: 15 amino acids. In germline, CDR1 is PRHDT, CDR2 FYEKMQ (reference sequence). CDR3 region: CASSPGLLWNTEAFF. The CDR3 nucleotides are TGTGCCAGCAGCCCCGGCCTCCTCTGGAACACTGAAGCTTTCTTT.

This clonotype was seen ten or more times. The CDR3 nucleotides read TGTGCCAGCAGTCCCCGGACACCGCCGTTAGAAAAACTGTTTTTT. This translates into CASSPRTPPLEKLFF. The chain couples TRBV28 to TRBJ1-4, with TRBD1 as a possible D gene (5 bases). CDR1 and CDR2 from the germline V gene are MDHEN and SYDVKM. The V end lost 5 bases, the J end lost 8 bases, and 18 bases lay between the germline ends. The CDR3 consists of 15 residues.